Presented here are 5 T cell receptor beta chains from one specimen sequenced in a study of glioma-infiltrating T cells. Using RNA template, CDR3s of TCR alpha and beta were amplified with iRepertoire arm-PCR. TCRdb re-analysed the multiplex PCR reads in MiXCR, keeping a single row per CDR3 protein. The table includes approximately 130,000 distinct CDR3 sequences, 24% detected once. The sequenced sample was glioma tissue, nonneoplastic brain tissue, or PBMCs (not recorded which). These receptors were collected from a human donor with low-grade glioma or glioblastoma, undergoing nonglioma brain surgery, or in good health (not recorded which).

This clonotype was recorded at least ten times. The rearrangement uses TRBV6-2 or TRBV6-3 and TRBJ1-5; tentative D call: TRBD1 (6 bases). Germline V gene data show CDR1 as MNHEY and CDR2 as SVGEGT. The CDR3 runs to 17 residues. V lost 2 bases to trimming and J lost 2 bases, with 16 bases between them. The CDR3 DNA sequence: TGTGCCAGCAGTTACGCGGACAGACCAAGGGGCAATCAGCCCCAGCATTTT. Amino acid sequence: CASSYADRPRGNQPQHF.

This clonotype showed up just a few times. The chain combines TRBV6-6 with TRBJ2-3; no definite D call. V lost 0 bases to trimming and J lost 4 bases, with 5 bases between them. This CDR3 has 13 amino acids. CDR1 and CDR2 (germline): MNHNY, SVGAGI (reference sequence). The CDR3 loop reads CASSYSGSDTQYF. As DNA, the CDR3 is TGTGCCAGCAGTTACTCTGGCTCAGATACGCAGTATTTT.

The chain recombines TRBV4-1 with TRBJ2-7, with 10 bases that match TRBD2. V lost 2 bases to trimming and J lost 4 bases; unmatched junction nucleotides: 8. CDR1 is MGHRA, CDR2 YSYEKL, per germline. The CDR3 is made up of 16 amino acids. CDR3 nucleotide sequence: TGCGCCAGCAGCCAACGGACTAGCGGATCCCAATACGAGCAGTACGTC. This sequence encodes CASSQRTSGSQYEQYV.

About this clonotype: This may be a read error, as it is one base from a much larger clone. V gene TRBV11-2 combines with J gene TRBJ1-1, with no clear D. V was pared by 5 bases and J by 0 bases, with 7 bases between. CDR3 length equals 13 residues. Germline CDR1 reads SGHAT; CDR2 reads FQNNGV. The DNA of the CDR3 is TGTGCCAGCAGCGCCCAAATGAACACTGAAGCTTTCTTT. Translating gives CASSAQMNTEAFF.

The V and J genes are TRBV18 and TRBJ2-1, with 12 bases that match TRBD2. Per germline, CDR1 KGHSH and CDR2 LQKENI. CDR3 length: 17 amino acids. V dropped 6 bases and J dropped 0; count of bases not matched to a gene: 6. The CDR3 region has the DNA TGTGCCAGCTCCCTAGCGGGGGGGCCGAGCTCCTACAATGAGCAGTTCTTC. Amino acid sequence: CASSLAGGPSSYNEQFF.